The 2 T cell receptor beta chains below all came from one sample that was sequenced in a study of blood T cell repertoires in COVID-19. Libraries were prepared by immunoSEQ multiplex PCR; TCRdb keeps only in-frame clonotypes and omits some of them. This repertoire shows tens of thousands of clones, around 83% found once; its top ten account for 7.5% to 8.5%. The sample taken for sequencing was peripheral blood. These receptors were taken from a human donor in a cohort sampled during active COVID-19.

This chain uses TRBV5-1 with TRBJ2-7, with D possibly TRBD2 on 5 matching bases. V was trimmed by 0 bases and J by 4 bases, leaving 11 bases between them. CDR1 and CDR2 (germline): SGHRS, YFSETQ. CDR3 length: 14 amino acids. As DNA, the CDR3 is TGCGCCAGCAGCTTGGATCCGGGAAGGTACGAGCAGTACTTC. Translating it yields CASSLDPGRYEQYF.

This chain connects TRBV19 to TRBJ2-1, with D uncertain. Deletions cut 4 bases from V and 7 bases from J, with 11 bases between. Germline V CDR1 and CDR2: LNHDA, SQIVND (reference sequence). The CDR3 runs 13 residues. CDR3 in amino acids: CASSKTPFNEQFF. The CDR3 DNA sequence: TGTGCCAGTAGTAAGACACCGTTTAATGAGCAGTTCTTC.